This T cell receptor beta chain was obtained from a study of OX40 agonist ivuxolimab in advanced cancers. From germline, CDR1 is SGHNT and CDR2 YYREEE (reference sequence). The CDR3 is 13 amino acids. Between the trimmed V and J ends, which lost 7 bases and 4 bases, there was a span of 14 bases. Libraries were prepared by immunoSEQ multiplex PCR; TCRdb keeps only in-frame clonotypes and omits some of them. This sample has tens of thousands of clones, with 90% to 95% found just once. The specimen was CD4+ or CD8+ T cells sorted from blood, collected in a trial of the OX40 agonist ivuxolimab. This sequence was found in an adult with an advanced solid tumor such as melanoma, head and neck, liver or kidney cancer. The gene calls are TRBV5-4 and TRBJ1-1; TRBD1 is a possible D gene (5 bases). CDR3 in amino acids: CASSRGGSTEAFF. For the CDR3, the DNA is TGTGCCAGCTCGCGGGGGGGGTCCACTGAAGCTTTCTTT.